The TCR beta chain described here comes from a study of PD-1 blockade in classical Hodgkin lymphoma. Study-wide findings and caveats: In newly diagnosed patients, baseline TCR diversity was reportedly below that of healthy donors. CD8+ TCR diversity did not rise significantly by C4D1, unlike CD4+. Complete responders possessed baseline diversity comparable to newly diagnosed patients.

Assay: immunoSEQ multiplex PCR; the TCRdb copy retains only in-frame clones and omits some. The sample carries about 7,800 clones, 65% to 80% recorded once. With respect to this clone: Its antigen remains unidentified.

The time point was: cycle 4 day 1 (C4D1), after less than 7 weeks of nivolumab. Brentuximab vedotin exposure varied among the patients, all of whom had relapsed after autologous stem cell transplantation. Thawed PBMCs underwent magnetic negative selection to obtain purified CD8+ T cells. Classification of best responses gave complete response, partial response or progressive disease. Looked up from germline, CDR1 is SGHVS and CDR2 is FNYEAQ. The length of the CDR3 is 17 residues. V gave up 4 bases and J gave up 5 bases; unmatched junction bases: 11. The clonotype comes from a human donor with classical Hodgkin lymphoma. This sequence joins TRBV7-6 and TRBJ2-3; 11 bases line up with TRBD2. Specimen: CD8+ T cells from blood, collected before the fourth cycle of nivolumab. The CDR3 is CASSWELAGAGGDTQYF. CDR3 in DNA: TGTGCCAGCAGCTGGGAACTAGCGGGAGCGGGTGGAGATACGCAGTATTTT.